The clone carrying this T cell receptor beta chain appeared a few times. Its matching antigen is unknown. Trimming took off 2 bases at V and 8 bases at J, with 10 bases between the two ends. The CDR3 covers 12 residues. Germline CDR1 and CDR2: SGHKS and YYEKEE (reference sequence). Each hyperthyroidism patient was newly diagnosed, with under 2 months' duration, and aged 18 to 65. The data derive from a study of Graves' ophthalmopathy and Graves' hyperthyroidism. Study summary: Ophthalmopathy absent within 18 months of follow-up marked hyperthyroidism as stable. Study findings and constraints: Also, most clonotypes expanded in the thyroid above 0.001 frequency appeared in blood. Ophthalmopathy progression predictions by the model showed 72.22% specificity and 70.59% sensitivity.

RNA transcripts yielded amplified TCR beta CDR3 regions. A first-round RT-PCR used HTBI primers, followed by a second-round multiplex PCR. Each CDR3 protein is one row after TCRdb ran MiXCR on the multiplex PCR reads. The sample contains about 600,000 distinct CDR3 sequences, roughly 39% of which appear only once. The receptor was derived from an adult man with Graves' hyperthyroidism. The chain has TRBV5-5 and TRBJ1-2; D perhaps matches TRBD1 (5 bases). The sample was peripheral blood or thyroid tissue (not recorded which). The CDR3 nucleotides are TGTGCCAGCAGCTTATCAGGGAGGGGCTACACCTTC. It codes for CASSLSGRGYTF.